This T cell receptor beta chain was identified in a study of T cell repertoires in cytomegalovirus infection. TCRdb redid the calling of the reads with MiXCR, one entry per CDR3 protein. The table has around 490,000 distinct CDR3 sequences, 26% seen once. Trimming took off 4 bases at V and 0 bases at J, with 13 bases between the two ends. Germline V gene sequence: CDR1 SGHAT, CDR2 FQNNGV. The length of the CDR3 is 16 residues. The rearrangement joins TRBV11-2 to TRBJ1-3; the D gene is possibly TRBD1 (6 bases). The sequence was obtained from a human donor in good health (CMV status not recorded). Some clones in this sample may be carry-over from other donors' samples. The material sequenced was PBMCs. In nucleotides, the CDR3 is TGTGCCAGCAGCTCGTTTACAGGGCTCTCTGGAAACACCATATATTTT. Its protein is CASSSFTGLSGNTIYF. The whole variable domain, remainder taken from reference TRBV11-2 and TRBJ1-3, is EAGVAQSPRYKIIEKRQSVAFWCNPISGHATLYWYQQILGQGPKLLIQFQNNGVVDDSQLPKDRFSAERLKGVDSTLKIQPAKLEDSAVYLCASSSFTGLSGNTIYFGEGSWLTVV.